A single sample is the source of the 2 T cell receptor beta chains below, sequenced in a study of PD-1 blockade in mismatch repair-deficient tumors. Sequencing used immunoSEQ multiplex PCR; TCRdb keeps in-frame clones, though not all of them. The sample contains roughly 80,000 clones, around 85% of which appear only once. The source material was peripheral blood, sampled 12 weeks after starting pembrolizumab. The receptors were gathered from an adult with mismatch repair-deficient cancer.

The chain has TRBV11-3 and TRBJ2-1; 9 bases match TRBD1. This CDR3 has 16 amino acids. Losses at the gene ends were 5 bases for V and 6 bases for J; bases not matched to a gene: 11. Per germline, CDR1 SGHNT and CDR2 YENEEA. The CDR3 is CASSLRQGQGSNEQFF. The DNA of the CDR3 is TGTGCCAGCAGCCTGCGACAGGGACAGGGAAGCAATGAGCAGTTCTTC. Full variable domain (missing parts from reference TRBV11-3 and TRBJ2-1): EAGVVQSPRYKIIEKKQPVAFWCNPISGHNTLYWYLQNLGQGPELLIRYENEEAVDDSQLPKDRFSAERLKGVDSTLKIQPAELGDSAVYLCASSLRQGQGSNEQFFGPGTRLTVL.

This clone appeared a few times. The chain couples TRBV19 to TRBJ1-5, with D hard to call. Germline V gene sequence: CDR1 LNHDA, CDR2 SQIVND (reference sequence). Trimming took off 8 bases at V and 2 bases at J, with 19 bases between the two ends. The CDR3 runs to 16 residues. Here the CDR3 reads CASSTWRGSGNQPQHF. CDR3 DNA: TGTGCCAGTTCTACTTGGCGGGGTAGCGGCAATCAGCCCCAGCATTTT.